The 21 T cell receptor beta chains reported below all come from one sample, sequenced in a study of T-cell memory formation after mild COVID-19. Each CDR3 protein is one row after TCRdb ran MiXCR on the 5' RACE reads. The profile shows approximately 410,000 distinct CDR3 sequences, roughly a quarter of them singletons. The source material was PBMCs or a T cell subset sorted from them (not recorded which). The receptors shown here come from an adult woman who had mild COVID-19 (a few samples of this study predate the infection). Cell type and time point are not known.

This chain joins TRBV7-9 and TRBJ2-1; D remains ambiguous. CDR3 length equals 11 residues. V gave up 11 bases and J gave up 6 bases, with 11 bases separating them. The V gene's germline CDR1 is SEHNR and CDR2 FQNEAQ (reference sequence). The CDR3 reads CAAGRTNEQFF. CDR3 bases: TGTGCCGCAGGCAGAACCAATGAGCAGTTCTTC.

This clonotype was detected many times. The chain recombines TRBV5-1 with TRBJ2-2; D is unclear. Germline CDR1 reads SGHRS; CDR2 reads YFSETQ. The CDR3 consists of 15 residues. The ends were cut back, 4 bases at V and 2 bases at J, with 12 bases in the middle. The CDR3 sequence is CASSPYSTNTGELFF. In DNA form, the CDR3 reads TGCGCCAGCAGCCCCTACTCCACAAACACCGGGGAGCTGTTTTTT.

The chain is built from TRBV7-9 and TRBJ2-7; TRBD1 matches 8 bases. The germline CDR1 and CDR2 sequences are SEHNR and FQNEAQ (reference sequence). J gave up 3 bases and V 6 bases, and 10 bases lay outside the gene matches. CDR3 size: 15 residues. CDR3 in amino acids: CASSSSGDRSYEQYF. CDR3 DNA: TGTGCCAGCAGTTCATCGGGGGACAGGAGCTACGAGCAGTACTTC.

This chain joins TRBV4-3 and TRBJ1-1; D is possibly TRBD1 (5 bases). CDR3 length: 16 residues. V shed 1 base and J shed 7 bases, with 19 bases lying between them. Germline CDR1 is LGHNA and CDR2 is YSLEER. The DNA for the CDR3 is TGCGCCAGCAGCCAAGGTCCCACAGGTAGAGGAGTTGAAGCTTTCTTT. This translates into CASSQGPTGRGVEAFF.

CDR3 sequence: CASSQSGGAYNEQFF. CDR3 sequence (DNA): TGCGCCAGCAGCCAAAGTGGCGGAGCTTACAATGAGCAGTTCTTC. The chain employs TRBV4-3 and TRBJ2-1; D ambiguous. CDR1 and CDR2 (germline): LGHNA, YSLEER. The CDR3 has 15 amino acids. V was clipped by 2 bases and J by 4 bases, with 12 bases between them.

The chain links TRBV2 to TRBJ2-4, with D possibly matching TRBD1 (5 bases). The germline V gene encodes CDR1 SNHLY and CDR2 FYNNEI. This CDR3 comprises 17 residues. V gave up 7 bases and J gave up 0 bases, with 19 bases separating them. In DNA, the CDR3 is TGTGCCAGCAAACCAGTTTTCAGGGTGGAAGCCAAAAACATTCAGTACTTC. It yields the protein CASKPVFRVEAKNIQYF.

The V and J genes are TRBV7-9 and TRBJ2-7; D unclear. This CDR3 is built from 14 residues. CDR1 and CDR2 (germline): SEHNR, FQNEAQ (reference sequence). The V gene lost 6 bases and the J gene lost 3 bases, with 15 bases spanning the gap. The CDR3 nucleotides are TGTGCCAGCAGTAATAACGGGCCGAACTACGAGCAGTACTTC. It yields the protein CASSNNGPNYEQYF. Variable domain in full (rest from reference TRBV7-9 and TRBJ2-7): DTGVSQNPRHKITKRGQNVTFRCDPISEHNRLYWYRQTLGQGPEFLTYFQNEAQLEKSRLLSDRFSAERPKGSFSTLEIQRTEQGDSAMYLCASSNNGPNYEQYFGPGTRLTVT.

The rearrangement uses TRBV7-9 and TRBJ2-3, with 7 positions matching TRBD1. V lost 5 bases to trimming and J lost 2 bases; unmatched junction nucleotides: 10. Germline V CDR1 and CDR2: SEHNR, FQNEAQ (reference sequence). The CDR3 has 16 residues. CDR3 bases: TGTGCCAGCAGCCCCCGCCCCGGGACAGCCACAGATACGCAGTATTTT. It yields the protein CASSPRPGTATDTQYF.

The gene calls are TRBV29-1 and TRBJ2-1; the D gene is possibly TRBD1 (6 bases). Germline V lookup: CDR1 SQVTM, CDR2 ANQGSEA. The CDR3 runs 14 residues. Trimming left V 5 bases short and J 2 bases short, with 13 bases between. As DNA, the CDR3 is TGCAGCGTTAAAGCCAGGGGCCCCTACAATGAGCAGTTCTTC. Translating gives CSVKARGPYNEQFF.

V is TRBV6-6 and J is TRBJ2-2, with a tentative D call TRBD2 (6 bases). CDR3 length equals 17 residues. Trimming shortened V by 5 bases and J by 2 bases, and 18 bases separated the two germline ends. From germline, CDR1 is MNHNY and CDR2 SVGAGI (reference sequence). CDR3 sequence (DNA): TGTGCCAGCAGTCACAGACTGACTAGGGGAAACACCGGGGAGCTGTTTTTT. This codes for CASSHRLTRGNTGELFF.

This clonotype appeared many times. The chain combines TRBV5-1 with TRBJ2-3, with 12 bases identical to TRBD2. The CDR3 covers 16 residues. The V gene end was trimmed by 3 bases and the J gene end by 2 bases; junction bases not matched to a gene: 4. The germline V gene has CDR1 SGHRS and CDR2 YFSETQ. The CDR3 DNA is TGCGCCAGCAGCTCCGGACTAGCGGGGACCACAGATACGCAGTATTTT. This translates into CASSSGLAGTTDTQYF.

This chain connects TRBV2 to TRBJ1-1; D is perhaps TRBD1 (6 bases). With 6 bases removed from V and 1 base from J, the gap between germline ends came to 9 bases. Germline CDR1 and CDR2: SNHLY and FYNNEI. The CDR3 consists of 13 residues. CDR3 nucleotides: TGTGCCAGCAGAGGGGGGGGGAACACTGAAGCTTTCTTT. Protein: CASRGGGNTEAFF. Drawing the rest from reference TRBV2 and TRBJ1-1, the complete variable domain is EPEVTQTPSHQVTQMGQEVILRCVPISNHLYFYWYRQILGQKVEFLVSFYNNEISEKSEIFDDQFSVERPDGSNFTLKIRSTKLEDSAMYFCASRGGGNTEAFFGQGTRLTVV.

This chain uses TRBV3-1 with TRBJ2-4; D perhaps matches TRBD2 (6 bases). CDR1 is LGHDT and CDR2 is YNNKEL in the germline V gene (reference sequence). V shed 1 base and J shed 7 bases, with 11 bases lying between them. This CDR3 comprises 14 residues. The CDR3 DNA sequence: TGTGCCAGCAGCCAAGTTTCGGGGGATAACATTCAGTACTTC. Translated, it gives CASSQVSGDNIQYF.

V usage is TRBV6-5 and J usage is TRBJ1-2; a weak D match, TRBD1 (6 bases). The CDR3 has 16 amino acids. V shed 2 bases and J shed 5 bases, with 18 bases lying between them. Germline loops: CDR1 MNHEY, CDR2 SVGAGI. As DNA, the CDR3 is TGTGCCAGCAGTTACGAGTTACAGGGCAGATTGTATGGCTACACCTTC. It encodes CASSYELQGRLYGYTF.

The CDR3 spells CASSWGQGHYEQYF. DNA for the CDR3: TGCGCCAGCAGCTGGGGACAGGGGCACTACGAGCAGTACTTC. This rearrangement joins TRBV5-1 to TRBJ2-7; TRBD1 aligns across 10 bases. The CDR3 contains 14 residues. The germline CDR1 and CDR2 sequences are SGHRS and YFSETQ. The ends lost 3 bases at V and 3 bases at J; junction bases unmatched: 3.

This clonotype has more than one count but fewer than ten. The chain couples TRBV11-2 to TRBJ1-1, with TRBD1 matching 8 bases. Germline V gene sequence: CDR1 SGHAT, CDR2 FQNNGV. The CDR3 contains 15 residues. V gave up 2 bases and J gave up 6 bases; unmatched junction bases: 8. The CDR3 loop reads CASSLPGTGLSEAFF. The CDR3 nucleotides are TGTGCCAGCAGCTTACCCGGGACAGGTCTATCTGAAGCTTTCTTT. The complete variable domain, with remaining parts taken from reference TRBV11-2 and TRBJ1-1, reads EAGVAQSPRYKIIEKRQSVAFWCNPISGHATLYWYQQILGQGPKLLIQFQNNGVVDDSQLPKDRFSAERLKGVDSTLKIQPAKLEDSAVYLCASSLPGTGLSEAFFGQGTRLTVV.

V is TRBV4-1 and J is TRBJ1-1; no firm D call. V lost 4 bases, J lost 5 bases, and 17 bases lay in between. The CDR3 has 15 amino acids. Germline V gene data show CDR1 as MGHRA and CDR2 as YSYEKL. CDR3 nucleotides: TGCGCCAGCAGCCGCGGTCGGGCCTTCAATACTGAAGCTTTCTTT. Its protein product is CASSRGRAFNTEAFF.

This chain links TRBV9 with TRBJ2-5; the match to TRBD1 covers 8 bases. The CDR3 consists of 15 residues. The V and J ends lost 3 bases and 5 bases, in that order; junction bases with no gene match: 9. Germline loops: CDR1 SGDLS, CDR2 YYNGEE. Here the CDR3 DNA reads TGTGCCAGCAGCGCTCAGGGGGCCCCCGGTGAGACCCAGTACTTC. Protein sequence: CASSAQGAPGETQYF.

CDR3: CASSTLQGSNTEAFF. The CDR3, as DNA: TGTGCCAGCAGTACTCTACAGGGCTCGAACACTGAAGCTTTCTTT. The gene calls are TRBV27 and TRBJ1-1; D is perhaps TRBD1 (6 bases). The CDR3 sequence is 15 residues long. V dropped 5 bases and J dropped 1 base, with 14 bases sitting between them. Germline V CDR1 and CDR2: MNHEY, SMNVEV (reference sequence).

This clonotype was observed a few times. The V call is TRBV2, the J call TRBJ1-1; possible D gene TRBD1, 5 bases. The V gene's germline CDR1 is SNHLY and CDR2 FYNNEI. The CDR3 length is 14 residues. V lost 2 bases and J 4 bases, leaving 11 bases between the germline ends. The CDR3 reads CASSESRVGTEAFF. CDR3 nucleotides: TGTGCCAGCAGTGAATCCAGGGTAGGCACTGAAGCTTTCTTT.

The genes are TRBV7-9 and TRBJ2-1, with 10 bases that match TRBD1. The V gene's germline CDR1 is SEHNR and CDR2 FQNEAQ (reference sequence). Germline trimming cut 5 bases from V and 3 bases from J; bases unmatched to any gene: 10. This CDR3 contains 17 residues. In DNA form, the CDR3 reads TGTGCCAGCAGCCCCACGCTCCGGGACAGGGGCTACAATGAGCAGTTCTTC. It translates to CASSPTLRDRGYNEQFF.